One and the same sample provided the 9 T cell receptor beta chains below, sequenced in a study of tumor-infiltrating lymphocytes in primary liver carcinoma. A primer in the constant region served to generate TCR beta cDNA from 500 ng of total RNA. Nested multiplex PCR, run for three rounds with slightly modified ARM-PCR, yielded TCR beta libraries. Forward primers for TRBV1-TRBV30 and a C-beta reverse primer served the first two PCR rounds, at around 9 cycles each. MiXCR, run by TCRdb on the multiplex PCR reads, gives a single entry per CDR3 protein. The sample shows tens of thousands of distinct CDR3 sequences, just over 70% of them seen only once. The source material, roughly 18-32 mg of unsorted bulk tissue, was used to co-extract RNA and DNA. Sequenced material: liver tumor tissue from sampling region 5. Stated subset: tumor region T5, tumor centre. Receptors were obtained from a man aged 40-49 years with primary liver carcinoma and hepatitis B virus infection.

On this clonotype: At one end, the junction sequence differs from germline, possibly due to a read error. This chain links TRBV20-1 with TRBJ2-2; 7 bases are shared with TRBD1. CDR1 and CDR2 (germline): DFQATT, SNEGSKA (reference sequence). CDR3 length: 13 residues. The CDR3 sequence: CGAGTENTGELFF. Written as DNA, the CDR3 is TGCGGTGCTGGGACAGAAAACACCGGGGAGCTGTTTTTT.

Regarding this clonotype: Relative to the germline gene, one junction end is altered; a read error may explain this. J is TRBJ2-5 and V is TRBV5-4; the match to TRBD1 covers 7 bases. The CDR3 loop spans 13 amino acids. Germline lookup yields CDR1 SGHNT and CDR2 YYREEE (reference sequence). This CDR3 is CASMDRPEEAQYF. Written as DNA, the CDR3 is TGTGCCAGCATGGACAGGCCCGAGGAGGCCCAGTATTTC.

To note about this clonotype: The conserved closing phenylalanine or tryptophan is absent in this CDR3, likely reflecting a read error. This sequence joins TRBV4-1 and TRBJ2-5, with D unresolved. Germline loops: CDR1 MGHRA, CDR2 YSYEKL. This CDR3 has 14 amino acids. CDR3 DNA sequence: TGCGCCGGCAGCCAAGACCCTTCAGCTGGGGCCCAGTACATC. Encoded protein: CAGSQDPSAGAQYI.

Concerning this clonotype: The junction differs from germline at one of its ends, possibly a read error. In DNA form, the CDR3 reads TGTGCCAGCAGCTTCTCCCGGGGGACAGATACGCAGTACTTT. It yields the protein CASSFSRGTDTQYF. The chain couples TRBV6-5 to TRBJ2-3, with D maybe TRBD1 (7 bases). Germline values: CDR1 MNHEY, CDR2 SVGAGI. This CDR3 has 14 amino acids.

In the case of this clonotype: The germline gene is not matched at one end of the junction; a read error may be the cause. The V call is TRBV6-5, the J call TRBJ2-7; 9 bases are a match to TRBD1. The CDR3 is 15 amino acids. The germline gives CDR1 MNHEY, CDR2 SVGAGI. CDR3 protein: CTSSYASGGTGEQYF. The CDR3 DNA reads TGTACCAGCAGTTACGCCTCAGGCGGGACAGGGGAGCAGTACTTC.

The V and J genes are TRBV11-2 and TRBJ1-3; D possibly corresponds to TRBD1 (5 bases). The V gene's germline CDR1 is SGHAT and CDR2 FQNNGV. CDR3 length: 13 amino acids. The CDR3 DNA follows: TGTGTCTCAACCCAGGGAACTGGAAACACCATATATTTT. Translating it yields CVSTQGTGNTIYF.

In the case of this clonotype: In this CDR3 the conserved last residue, phenylalanine or tryptophan, is missing, so a read error is likely. No DNA is shown, since the ends of the CDR3 on it are uncertain; the CDR3 is the one TCRdb lists. The chain recombines TRBV4-2 with TRBJ2-2; the tabulated D call, TRBD1, remains unverified against the DNA. Germline V gene sequence: CDR1 LGHNA, CDR2 YNFKEQ. Both ends counted, the CDR3 spans 15 residues. CDR3 amino acids: CASSQDLQGSGEPFS.

A single count supports this clonotype. The chain uses TRBV6-1 and TRBJ2-7; 9 bases align to TRBD2. In germline, CDR1 is MNHNS, CDR2 SASEGT. This CDR3 has 13 residues. The CDR3 coding sequence is TGTGCGAGCTCGGGGACTAGCTGCTACGAGCAGTACTTC. Its protein is CASSGTSCYEQYF.

In the case of this clonotype: One end of the junction varies from germline; a read error may be responsible. V and J are TRBV5-4 and TRBJ1-2; maybe TRBD1 (5 bases). The CDR3 is made up of 14 amino acids. Germline assignment: CDR1 SGHNT and CDR2 YYREEE (reference sequence). CDR3: CASRLAGSRVGYTF. CDR3 nucleotides: TGTGCTAGCAGATTGGCCGGTAGCAGGGTCGGCTACACCTTC.